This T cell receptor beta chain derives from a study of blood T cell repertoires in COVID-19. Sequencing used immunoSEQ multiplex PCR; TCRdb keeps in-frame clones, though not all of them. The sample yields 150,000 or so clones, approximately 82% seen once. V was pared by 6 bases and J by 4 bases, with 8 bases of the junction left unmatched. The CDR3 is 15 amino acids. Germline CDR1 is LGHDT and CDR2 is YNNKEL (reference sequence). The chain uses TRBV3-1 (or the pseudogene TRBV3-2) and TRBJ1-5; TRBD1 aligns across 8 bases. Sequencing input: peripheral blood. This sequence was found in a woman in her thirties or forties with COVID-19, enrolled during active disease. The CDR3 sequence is CASSLDRGMNQPQHF. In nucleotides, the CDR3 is TGTGCCAGCAGTCTAGACAGGGGTATGAATCAGCCCCAGCATTTT.